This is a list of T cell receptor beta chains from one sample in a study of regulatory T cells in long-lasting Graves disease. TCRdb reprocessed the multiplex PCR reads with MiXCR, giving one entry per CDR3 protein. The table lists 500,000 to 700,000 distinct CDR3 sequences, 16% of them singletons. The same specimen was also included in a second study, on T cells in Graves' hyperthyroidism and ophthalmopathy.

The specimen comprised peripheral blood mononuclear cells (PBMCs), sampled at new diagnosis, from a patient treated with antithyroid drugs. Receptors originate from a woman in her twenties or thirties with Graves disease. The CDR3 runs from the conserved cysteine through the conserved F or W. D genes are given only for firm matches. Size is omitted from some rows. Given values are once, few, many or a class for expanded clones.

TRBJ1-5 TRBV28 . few TGTGCCAGCAGTTTTATGCAGGGACGGAGCACAGATACGCAGCATTTT CASSFMQGRSTDTQHF
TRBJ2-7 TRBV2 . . TGTGCCAGCAGGCCGTGGGGAAACTACGAGCAGTACTTC CASRPWGNYEQYF
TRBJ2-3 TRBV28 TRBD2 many TGTGCCAGCAGTTTACCCAGCGGGGAAGTTGTGACAGATACGCAGTATTTT CASSLPSGEVVTDTQYF
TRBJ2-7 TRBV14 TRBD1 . TGTGCCAGCAGCCAAAGGTGGGACAGCCGTGGAGAGCAGTACTTC CASSQRWDSRGEQYF
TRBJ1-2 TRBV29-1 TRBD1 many TGCAGCGTTGCCCGGGACAGGTGGAATGGCTACACCTTC CSVARDRWNGYTF
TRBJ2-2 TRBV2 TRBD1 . TGTGCCAGACTGGACAGGGACACCGGGGAGCTGTTTTTT CARLDRDTGELFF
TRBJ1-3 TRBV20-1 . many TGCAGTGCTCCAGGGGCCGGAAACACCATATATTTT CSAPGAGNTIYF
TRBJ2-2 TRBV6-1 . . TGTGCCAGCATACGGGGCGGGGAGCTGTTTTTT CASIRGGELFF
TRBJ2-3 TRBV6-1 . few TGTGCCAGCAGTACACCCCCGGCGGATACGCAGTATTTT CASSTPPADTQYF
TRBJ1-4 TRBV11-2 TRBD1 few TGTGCCAGCAGCCAAAGACAGGGTTGGGAAAAACTGTTTTTT CASSQRQGWEKLFF
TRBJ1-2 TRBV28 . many TGTGCCAGCTCGGACAGATCCTATGGCTACACCTTC CASSDRSYGYTF
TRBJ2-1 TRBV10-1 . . TGCGCCAGCAGCCAAGATTTTAGGGGAGATGAGCAGTTCTTC CASSQDFRGDEQFF
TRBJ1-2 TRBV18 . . TGTGCCAGCTCCCAGAACCTTGGATTTGATGGCTACACCTTC CASSQNLGFDGYTF
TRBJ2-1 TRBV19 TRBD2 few TGTGCCAGTACTGGGGAGGGCTACCGATCCGCACCCTTGGCGCCGTTCTTC CASTGEGYRSAPLAPFF
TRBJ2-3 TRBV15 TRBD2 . TGTGCCACCAGCACGGGGACTAGCGAATATACGCAGTATTTT CATSTGTSEYTQYF